This TCR beta chain was sequenced during a study of read filtering for tumor transcriptome and immune sequencing. The library was built from around 380 ng RNA with molecular barcoded adaptors for alpha/delta and beta/gamma chains. One entry per CDR3 protein results from TCRdb running MiXCR on the reads. This table has more than 30,000 distinct CDR3 sequences, roughly an eighth appearing once. From germline, CDR1 is DFQATT and CDR2 SNEGSKA (reference sequence). Trimming cost V 4 bases and J 7 bases, with 7 bases left between them. CDR3 length: 10 amino acids. This clonotype appeared many times. This receptor was taken from a donor at least 40 years old with multiple myeloma. What was sequenced was a population of CD138-negative cells sorted from bone marrow. The chain joins TRBV20-1 to TRBJ1-1; no definite D call. CDR3 region: CSAIEREAFF. CDR3 DNA sequence: TGCAGTGCTATTGAGCGTGAAGCTTTCTTT.